The T cell receptor (beta chain) described here comes from a study of blood T cell repertoires in COVID-19. Study overall: The United States, Italy and Spain provided the acute and convalescent COVID-19 samples.

Seattle participants joined during active infection and were tracked over time. Per the original methods: The authors estimated nucleated cell counts from reference gene primer amplification. Clones were read by immunoSEQ multiplex PCR, and TCRdb kept only the in-frame ones, dropping some. Clonal size and the V and J genes are those of that table, whereas D and trimming came from the DNA. The sample holds some 360,000 clones, approximately 90% seen once. Germline V lookup: CDR1 SGHRS, CDR2 YFSETQ. The CDR3 has 14 residues. V gave up 3 bases and J gave up 9 bases; unmatched junction bases: 5. The J gene is TRBJ1-6, the V gene TRBV5-1, with 8 bases aligning to TRBD1. Sequencing was carried out using peripheral blood. The sequence derives from a woman aged 55-75 years with COVID-19, enrolled during active disease. The CDR3 sequence: CASSWDRKGSPLHF. The DNA for the CDR3 is TGCGCCAGCAGCTGGGACAGGAAAGGTTCACCCCTCCACTTT. Combining the CDR3 with reference TRBV5-1 and TRBJ1-6 gives the whole variable domain KAGVTQTPRYLIKTRGQQVTLSCSPISGHRSVSWYQQTPGQGLQFLFEYFSETQRNKGNFPGRFSGRQFSNSRSEMNVSTLELGDSALYLCASSWDRKGSPLHFGNGTRLTVT.